What follows are 10 T cell receptor beta chains derived from one specimen sequenced in a study of OX40 agonist ivuxolimab in advanced cancers. Produced via immunoSEQ multiplex PCR; TCRdb's table is partial and in-frame only. The profile shows about 70,000 clones, more than 80% of them singletons. This specimen consisted of CD4+ or CD8+ T cells sorted from blood, obtained in a trial of the OX40 agonist ivuxolimab. The receptors stem from an adult with an advanced solid tumor such as melanoma, head and neck, liver or kidney cancer.

The chain links TRBV27 to TRBJ2-2; TRBD1 matches at 7 bases. This CDR3 contains 16 residues. Trimming at V came to 2 bases and at J to 3 bases, leaving 6 bases not matched to a gene. The germline V gene has CDR1 MNHEY and CDR2 SMNVEV (reference sequence). CDR3 coding DNA: TGTGCCAGCAGTTTAAGGGGGCTCCTTGACACCGGGGAGCTGTTTTTT. It yields the protein CASSLRGLLDTGELFF.

The chain is built from TRBV19 and TRBJ1-1; D is undetermined. The CDR3 is 14 residues long. V was pared by 8 bases and J by 7 bases, with 20 bases between. Looked up from germline, CDR1 is LNHDA and CDR2 is SQIVND (reference sequence). Written as DNA, the CDR3 is TGTGCCAGTCTCCCCGGGCTTCCGAATTTTGAAGCTTTCTTT. Its translation is CASLPGLPNFEAFF.

V is TRBV7-2 and J is TRBJ1-5; TRBD1 is a possible D gene (6 bases). The V and J ends lost 5 bases and 1 base respectively, with 9 bases between them. The CDR3 loop spans 14 amino acids. Germline CDR1 is SGHTA and CDR2 is FQGNSA. The CDR3 loop reads CASSQTGSNQPQHF. In nucleotides, the CDR3 is TGTGCCAGCAGCCAAACAGGGAGCAATCAGCCCCAGCATTTT. The whole variable domain, remainder taken from reference TRBV7-2 and TRBJ1-5, is GAGVSQSPSNKVTEKGKDVELRCDPISGHTALYWYRQSLGQGLEFLIYFQGNSAPDKSGLPSDRFSAERTGGSVSTLTIQRTQQEDSAVYLCASSQTGSNQPQHFGDGTRLSIL.

This chain links TRBV7-8 with TRBJ2-7, with D perhaps being TRBD1 or TRBD2 (5 bases each). Germline V gene data show CDR1 as SGHVS and CDR2 as FQNEAQ. The CDR3 spans 14 residues. V was pared by 3 bases and J by 5 bases, with 14 bases between. The CDR3 region is CASSFGDGINEQYF. CDR3 DNA: TGTGCCAGCAGCTTCGGGGACGGAATAAACGAGCAGTACTTC.

The gene calls are TRBV15 and TRBJ2-7, with D perhaps TRBD1 (6 bases). Germline V lookup: CDR1 LNHNV, CDR2 YYDKDF (reference sequence). The CDR3 is 15 amino acids. With 5 bases removed from V and 2 bases from J, the gap between germline ends came to 16 bases. Here the CDR3 DNA reads TGTGCCACCAGCGGGAAGTCCGGGACACCCTACGAGCAGTACTTC. Translation: CATSGKSGTPYEQYF.

The chain is built from TRBV30 and TRBJ2-5; no definite D call. Germline CDR1 reads GTSNPN; CDR2 reads SVGIG (reference sequence). With 0 bases removed from V and 6 bases from J, the gap between germline ends came to 8 bases. This CDR3 spans 12 amino acids. The CDR3, as DNA: TGTGCCTGGAGTGTTACTACGAAGACCCAGTACTTC. Translated: CAWSVTTKTQYF.

The gene calls are TRBV18 and TRBJ1-6; D is uncertain. Looked up from germline, CDR1 is KGHSH and CDR2 is LQKENI. The CDR3 length is 13 residues. V was clipped by 2 bases and J by 7 bases, with 6 bases between them. The CDR3 reads CASSPSRNSPLHF. The CDR3 DNA follows: TGTGCCAGCTCACCATCCAGAAATTCACCCCTCCACTTT.

The chain is built from TRBV14 and TRBJ2-3, with D possibly being TRBD2 (7 bases). The CDR3 sequence is 14 residues long. Germline V gene sequence: CDR1 SGHDN, CDR2 FVKESK. The V end lost 0 bases, the J end lost 6 bases, and 10 bases lay between the germline ends. The CDR3 here is CASSQDRGGDTQYF. CDR3 DNA sequence: TGTGCCAGCAGCCAAGACAGGGGAGGGGATACGCAGTATTTT. The whole variable domain, remainder taken from reference TRBV14 and TRBJ2-3, is EAGVTQFPSHSVIEKGQTVTLRCDPISGHDNLYWYRRVMGKEIKFLLHFVKESKQDESGMPNNRFLAERTGGTYSTLKVQPAELEDSGVYFCASSQDRGGDTQYFGPGTRLTVL.

This clone was picked up a small number of times. The CDR3 is CASGLVGGSRFSGANVLTF. CDR3 DNA: TGTGCTAGTGGTTTGGTAGGAGGCAGTAGATTCTCTGGGGCCAACGTCCTGACTTTC. The rearrangement joins TRBV12-5 to TRBJ2-6; possible D gene TRBD2, 5 bases. Germline-derived CDR1 and CDR2 are LGHNT and FRNRAP. This CDR3 is built from 19 residues. The ends were cut back, 0 bases at V and 0 bases at J, with 15 bases in the middle.

The chain links TRBV5-4 to TRBJ1-2; D may be TRBD1 (5 bases). The CDR3 covers 15 residues. Between the trimmed V and J ends, which lost 0 bases and 3 bases, there was a span of 12 bases. Germline CDR1 is SGHNT and CDR2 is YYREEE (reference sequence). CDR3 loop: CASSLAGPLDYGYTF. For the CDR3, the DNA is TGTGCCAGCAGCTTGGCGGGGCCTCTAGACTATGGCTACACCTTC. The full variable domain, its missing parts supplied by reference TRBV5-4 and TRBJ1-2, is ETGVTQSPTHLIKTRGQQVTLRCSSQSGHNTVSWYQQALGQGPQFIFQYYREEENGRGNFPPRFSGLQFPNYSSELNVNALELDDSALYLCASSLAGPLDYGYTFGSGTRLTVV.